This note documents a single TCR beta chain sequence. Its cognate antigen is unknown. The entry originates in a study of T cell repertoires in cytomegalovirus infection. Study-wide context: Carrying CMV and the relevant HLA type showed in public TCR beta signatures.

V shed 1 base and J 1 base; nucleotides not matched to a gene: 6. The CDR3 consists of 16 residues. The germline V gene has CDR1 DFQATT and CDR2 SNEGSKA (reference sequence). TCRdb recomputed calls from the reads with MiXCR, one row per CDR3 protein. Among about 920,000 distinct CDR3 sequences listed, roughly 31% were seen once. Regarding the study as a whole: The cumulative frequency of public TCR beta families identified carriers of CMV plus the relevant HLA.

The chain carries TRBV20-1 and TRBJ2-7; 11 bases match TRBD2. This specimen consisted of cultured CD8+ T cells from PBMCs, obtained from culture after CMV antigen stimulation. This TCR came from a human donor in good health (CMV status not recorded). Some clones in this sample may be carry-over from other donors' samples. The CDR3 sequence: CSARVLAGEASYEQYF. The DNA of the CDR3 is TGCAGTGCTAGAGTACTAGCGGGGGAGGCATCCTACGAGCAGTACTTC.